This T cell receptor beta chain was found in a study of vaccination and CD4 T cells after COVID-19. Turning to the study itself: Two doses of either BNT162b2 or mRNA-1273 vaccine went to participants. In culture, cells were exposed to overlapping spike peptides from SARS-CoV-2, HCoV-NL63, HCoV-OC43 and HCoV-229E.

CD4+ T cells that had been cultured provided DNA sequenced with the Oncomine TCR Beta short-read assay. TCRdb itself ran the PCR reads through MiXCR, one entry per CDR3 protein. The profile shows around 19,000 distinct CDR3 sequences, 53% of them singletons. In this sample, this clonotype turned up a few times. The antigen remains undetermined. Trimming left V 1 base short and J 4 bases short, with 13 bases between. This CDR3 is 15 amino acids long. Looked up from germline, CDR1 is MNHEY and CDR2 is SVGAGI. Findings and caveats of the study: The great majority, 304 of 307 vaccine-specific clones, proved spike mono-reactive in convalescent patients.

Treatment meaning: approximately nine-day PBMC culture with coronavirus spike peptide pools or control peptides (ViraFEST assay). From the 10-day cultures, CD4+ T cells were isolated by negative selection. The chain has TRBV6-5 and TRBJ1-1, with a tentative D call TRBD1 (6 bases). The specimen was CD4+ T cells from blood, cultured in vitro, collected before SARS-CoV-2 vaccination. The TCR sequence derives from a human donor who had recovered from COVID-19. In DNA, the CDR3 is TGTGCCAGCAGTTACTGGACAGAAAAGGGCACTGAAGCTTTCTTT. Its translation is CASSYWTEKGTEAFF.